This is a list of T cell receptor beta chains from one sample in a study of control samples from healthy donors and cancer patients. The assay was immunoSEQ multiplex PCR, and TCRdb's table has in-frame clones only and misses some. Of 70,000 to 95,000 clones in the sample, 93% were seen once. The sequencing input was PBMCs. All receptors derive from a woman between 40 and 50 years old with lung cancer. The CDR3 runs from the conserved cysteine through the conserved F or W. D genes are given only for firm matches.

d_gene,len,v_gene,CDR3aa
.,13,TRBV30,CAWSVTDLRGYTF
.,13,TRBV28,CASSFKTTYEQYF
.,15,TRBV19,CASSIFPASFDGYTF
.,16,TRBV5-6,CASSLGSRQAYNEQFF
.,13,TRBV19,CASSRVGDSPLHF
.,16,TRBV15,CATSRDGQGRNNEQFF
TRBD1,14,TRBV18,CASSPGQYNSPLHF
TRBD1,14,TRBV28,CASRTTGQGQRAFF
TRBD1,16,TRBV19,CATSVGDRTLNTEAFF
.,12,TRBV7-2,CASSIANSPLHF
.,13,TRBV2,CASIPPNTGELFF
.,14,TRBV10-3,CAISGHVGNTEAFF
.,14,TRBV19,CASSSGKASGELFF
.,17,TRBV15,CATSPVRGRTMNTEAFF
.,17,TRBV12-5,CASGLVYGIGTYYEQYF
.,14,TRBV4-1,CASSQDQGWDEQYF
.,13,TRBV30,CAWSVRGGAEAFF
TRBD1,14,TRBV27,CASSWTGGGTEAFF
.,15,TRBV11-2,CASSPLSLSSYEQYF
.,15,TRBV13,CASSTGEDSYNEQFF
TRBD1,16,TRBV28,CASSLVTGGLYNEQFF
TRBD2,16,TRBV11-1,CASSKGLAGIYNEQFF
.,13,TRBV3-1/TRBV3-2,CASSVGENQPQHF
.,14,TRBV6-5,CASSNRPGRDEQYF
.,14,TRBV15,CATSRDRGNTEAFF